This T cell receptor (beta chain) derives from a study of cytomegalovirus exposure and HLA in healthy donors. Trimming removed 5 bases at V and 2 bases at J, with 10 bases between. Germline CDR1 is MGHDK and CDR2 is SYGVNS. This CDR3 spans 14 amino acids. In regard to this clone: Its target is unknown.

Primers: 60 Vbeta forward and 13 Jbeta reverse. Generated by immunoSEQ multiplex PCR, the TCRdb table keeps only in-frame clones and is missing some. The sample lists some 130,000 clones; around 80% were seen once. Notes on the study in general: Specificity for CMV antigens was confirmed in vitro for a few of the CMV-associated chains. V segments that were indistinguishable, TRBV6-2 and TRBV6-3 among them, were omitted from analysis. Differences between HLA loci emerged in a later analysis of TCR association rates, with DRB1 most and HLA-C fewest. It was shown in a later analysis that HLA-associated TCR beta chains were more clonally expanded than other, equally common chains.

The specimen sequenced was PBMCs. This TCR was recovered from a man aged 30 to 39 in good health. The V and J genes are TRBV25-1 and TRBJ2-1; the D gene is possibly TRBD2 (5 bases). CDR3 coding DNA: TGTGCCAGCAGTCTCGCTAGCCCCTACAATGAGCAGTTCTTC. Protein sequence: CASSLASPYNEQFF.